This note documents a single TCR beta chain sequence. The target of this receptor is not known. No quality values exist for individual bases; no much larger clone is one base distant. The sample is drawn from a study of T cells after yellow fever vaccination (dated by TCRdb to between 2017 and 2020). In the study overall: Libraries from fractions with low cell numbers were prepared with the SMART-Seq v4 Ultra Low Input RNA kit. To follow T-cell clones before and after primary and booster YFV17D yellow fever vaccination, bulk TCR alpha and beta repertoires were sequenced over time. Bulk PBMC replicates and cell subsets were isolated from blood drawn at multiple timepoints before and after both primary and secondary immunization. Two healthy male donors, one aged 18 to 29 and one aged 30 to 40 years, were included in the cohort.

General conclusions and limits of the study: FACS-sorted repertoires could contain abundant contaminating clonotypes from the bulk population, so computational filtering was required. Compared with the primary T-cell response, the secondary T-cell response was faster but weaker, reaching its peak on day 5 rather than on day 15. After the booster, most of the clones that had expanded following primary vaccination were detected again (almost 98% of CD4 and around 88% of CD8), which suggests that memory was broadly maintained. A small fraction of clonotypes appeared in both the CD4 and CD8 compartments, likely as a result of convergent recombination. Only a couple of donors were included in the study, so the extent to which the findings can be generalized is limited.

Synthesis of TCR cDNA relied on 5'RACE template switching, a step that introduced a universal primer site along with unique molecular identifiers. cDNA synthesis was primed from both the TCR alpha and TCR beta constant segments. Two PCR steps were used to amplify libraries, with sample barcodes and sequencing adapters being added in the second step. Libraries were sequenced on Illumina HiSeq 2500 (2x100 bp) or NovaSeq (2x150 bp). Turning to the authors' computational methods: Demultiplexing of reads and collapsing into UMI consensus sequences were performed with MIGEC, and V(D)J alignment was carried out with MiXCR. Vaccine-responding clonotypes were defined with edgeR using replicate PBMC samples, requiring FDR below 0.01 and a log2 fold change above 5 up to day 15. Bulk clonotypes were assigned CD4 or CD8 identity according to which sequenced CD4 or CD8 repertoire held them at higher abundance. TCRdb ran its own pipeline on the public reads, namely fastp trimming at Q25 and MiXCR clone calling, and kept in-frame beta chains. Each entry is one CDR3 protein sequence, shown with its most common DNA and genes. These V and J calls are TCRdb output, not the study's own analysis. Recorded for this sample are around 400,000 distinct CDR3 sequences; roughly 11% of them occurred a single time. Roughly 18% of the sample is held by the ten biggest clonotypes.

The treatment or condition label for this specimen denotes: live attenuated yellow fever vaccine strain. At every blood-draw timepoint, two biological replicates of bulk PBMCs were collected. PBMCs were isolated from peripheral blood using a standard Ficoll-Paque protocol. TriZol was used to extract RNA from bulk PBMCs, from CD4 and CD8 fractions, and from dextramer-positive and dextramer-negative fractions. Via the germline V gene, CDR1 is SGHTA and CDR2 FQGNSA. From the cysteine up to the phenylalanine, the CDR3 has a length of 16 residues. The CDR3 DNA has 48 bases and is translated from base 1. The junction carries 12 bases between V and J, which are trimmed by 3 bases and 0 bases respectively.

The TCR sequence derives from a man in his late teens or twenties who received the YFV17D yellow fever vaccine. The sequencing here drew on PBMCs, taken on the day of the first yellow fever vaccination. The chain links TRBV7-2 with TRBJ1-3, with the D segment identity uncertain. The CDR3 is CASSFFSGNSGNTIYF. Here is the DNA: TGTGCCAGCAGCTTTTTTTCCGGAAACTCTGGAAACACCATATATTTT.